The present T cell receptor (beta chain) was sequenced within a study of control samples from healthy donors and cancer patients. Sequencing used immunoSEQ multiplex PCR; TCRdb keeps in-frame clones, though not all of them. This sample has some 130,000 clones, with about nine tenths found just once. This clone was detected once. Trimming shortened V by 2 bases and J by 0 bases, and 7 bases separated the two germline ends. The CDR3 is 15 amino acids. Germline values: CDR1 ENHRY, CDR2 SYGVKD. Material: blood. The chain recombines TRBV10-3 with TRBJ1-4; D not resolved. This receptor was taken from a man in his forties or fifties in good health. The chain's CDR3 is CAISEGRATNEKLFF. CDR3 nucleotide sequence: TGTGCCATCAGTGAGGGTCGCGCAACTAATGAAAAACTGTTTTTT.